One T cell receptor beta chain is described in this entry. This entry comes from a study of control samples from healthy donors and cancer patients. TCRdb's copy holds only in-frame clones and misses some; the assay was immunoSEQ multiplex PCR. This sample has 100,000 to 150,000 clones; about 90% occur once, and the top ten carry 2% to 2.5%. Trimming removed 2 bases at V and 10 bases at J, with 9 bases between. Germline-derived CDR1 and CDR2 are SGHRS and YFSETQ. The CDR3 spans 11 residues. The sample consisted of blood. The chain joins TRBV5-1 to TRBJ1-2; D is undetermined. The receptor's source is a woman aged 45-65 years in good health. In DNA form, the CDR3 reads TGCGCCAGCAGCTTTAAGGATGTCTACACCTTC. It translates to CASSFKDVYTF.